This TCR beta chain was identified during a study of CD8 T cells in ankylosing spondylitis. In regard to this clonotype: Its antigen is not known.

Each CDR3 protein gets one entry after TCRdb re-called the 5' RACE reads with MiXCR. This table holds hundreds of thousands of distinct CDR3 sequences, approximately 10% found once. The V and J ends lost 2 bases and 6 bases respectively, with 14 bases between them. Per germline, CDR1 MNHEY and CDR2 SVGAGI. The CDR3 extends over 15 amino acids. Study results and limitations: There was a TCR beta motif, made of fewer than 10 highly homologous variants, that appeared characteristic of ankylosing spondylitis blood. With a CD8+ phenotype, disease-linked clones were relatively rare in peripheral blood. Some motif variants were previously reported in reactive arthritis synovial fluid and blood.

The gene calls are TRBV6-5 and TRBJ2-1; D might be TRBD2 (6 bases). The sequencing input was blood, either unsorted or a sorted T cell fraction (not recorded which). The clonotype was recovered from a male donor with ankylosing spondylitis. The DNA for the CDR3 is TGTGCCAGCAGTTACAAGGGGCGGGATCGCAATGAGCAGTTCTTC. Protein product: CASSYKGRDRNEQFF.